The source of this T cell receptor beta chain is a study of blood T cell repertoires in COVID-19 (dated by TCRdb to 2020 to 2022). With respect to the entire study: Samples covering the acute and convalescent phases of COVID-19 were provided by collaborators in the United States, Italy and Spain. The material from the prospective study consisted of cDNA or gDNA derived from T cells, B-cell-depleted T cells, or PBMCs. Subjects who had been exposed to COVID-19, were actively infected with it, or had recovered from it provided the deeply sampled blood TCRbeta repertoires that made up the dataset. The repertoires were made available in a free public database intended to serve as a resource for research on the immune response to SARS-CoV-2. The samples were drawn from the first 160 participants of the ongoing ImmuneRACE study and from 950 to 1,500 subjects provided by 6 global collaborators. A de-identified subject ID, COVID-19 status, age in years and sex were almost always included in the sample metadata. HLA class I and class II types, where available, came from metadata supplied by the sample provider rather than from assay-based typing.

V was cut back by 8 bases and J by 2 bases, leaving a gap of 11 bases between them. The CDR3 spans 13 residues, from the cysteine through the phenylalanine. Solely the CDR3 DNA is kept, with 39 bases framed from the first base. CDR1 and CDR2, per the germline V gene, are MNHEY and SVGAGI. TCRbeta CDR3 regions were amplified from genomic DNA by means of the immunoSEQ Assay, a bias-controlled multiplex PCR. Per the source publication's procedure: The number of nucleated cells in each sample was estimated by amplification of reference gene primers within the assay. Sequence reads were collapsed and filtered to measure the absolute abundance of every unique TCRbeta CDR3 rearrangement. For each sample, productive Simpson clonality was calculated as the square root of Simpson's diversity index across productive rearrangements. This is the immuneACCESS table as TCRdb keeps it, with only in-frame sequences that have V and J called. A part of the clones is gone; compared with another copy, unresolved V genes explain less than half, and the rest is unexplained. V and J calls and clone size are copied from that table; D and trimming were computed from the DNA. This sample comprises 55,000 to 60,000 clones, about 84% of them detected only once. Roughly 4.7% of the sample is in the top ten clones.

Summary of the overall study and its limitations: The quantity of clinical and demographic metadata differed by source and by participant and was supplied without curation.

Whole blood was collected in K2EDTA tubes by collaborating institutions according to the institutions' own protocols. For TCRbeta analysis, collaborators shipped samples as frozen whole blood, isolated PBMCs, or DNA extracted from either of those sample types. Comment on this clone: This clone's antigen is unknown. The sample holds no much larger clone one base away, and base qualities are not on file.

This sequence was found in a man between 35 and 55 years old with active COVID-19. Sequencing input: peripheral blood. The chain links TRBV6-5 with TRBJ2-3; tentative D gene TRBD2, with 6 bases matching. CDR3 reads: CASRRGYTDTQYF. The DNA reads TGTGCCAGCCGGAGGGGATACACAGATACGCAGTATTTT.